A single sample is the source of the 15 T cell receptor beta chains below, sequenced in a study of T cell responses to AZD1222 COVID-19 vaccine. Using immunoSEQ multiplex PCR, the repertoire was profiled, and TCRdb retains in-frame clones only, with some absent. The sample contains 110,000 to 150,000 clones, 90% to 95% of which appear only once. The sequencing here drew on peripheral blood, taken on day 0 of AZD1222 vaccination. The receptors here all came from an adult in good health.

This clone was counted a single time. V is TRBV12-5 and J is TRBJ2-2, with D maybe TRBD2 (5 bases). The CDR3 extends over 12 amino acids. The germline CDR1 and CDR2 sequences are LGHNT and FRNRAP. With 4 bases removed from V and 7 bases from J, the gap between germline ends came to 7 bases. CDR3 in amino acids: CASGWRFGELFF. DNA for the CDR3: TGTGCTAGTGGTTGGAGGTTCGGGGAGCTGTTTTTT.

The chain employs TRBV9 and TRBJ2-7; perhaps D is TRBD1 or TRBD2 (5 bases each). Germline V gene sequence: CDR1 SGDLS, CDR2 YYNGEE. This CDR3 has 13 amino acids. The V gene lost 3 bases and the J gene lost 3 bases, with 10 bases spanning the gap. The CDR3 DNA is TGTGCCAGCAGCGACGGGACGGACTACGAGCAGTACTTC. Residues: CASSDGTDYEQYF.

This clone was observed a single time. The chain couples TRBV7-2 to TRBJ2-3, with D perhaps assigned TRBD1 or TRBD2 (6 bases each). V was clipped by 2 bases and J by 1 base, with 10 bases between them. The CDR3 totals 15 residues. Germline lookup yields CDR1 SGHTA and CDR2 FQGNSA. This CDR3 is CASSLRGPGTDTQYF. The CDR3, as DNA: TGTGCCAGCAGCTTACGGGGGCCCGGCACAGATACGCAGTATTTT.

This clone was detected only once. The gene calls are TRBV2 and TRBJ2-1, with 10 nucleotides matching TRBD2. The CDR3 consists of 15 residues. Germline V gene sequence: CDR1 SNHLY, CDR2 FYNNEI. J gave up 7 bases and V 7 bases, and 10 bases lay outside the gene matches. In nucleotides, the CDR3 is TGTGCCAGCAAAATCCCAGCGGGGGGGACAAATGAGCAGTTCTTC. It encodes CASKIPAGGTNEQFF.

The genes are TRBV3-1 (or the pseudogene TRBV3-2) and TRBJ1-2; D remains unclear. Germline CDR1 LGHDT, CDR2 YNNKEL (reference sequence). The CDR3 loop spans 13 amino acids. The V and J ends lost 4 bases and 0 bases respectively, with 6 bases between them. The CDR3 loop is CASSRTTNYGYTF. The CDR3 nucleotides read TGTGCCAGCAGCCGGACTACTAACTATGGCTACACCTTC.

CDR3 sequence (DNA): TGTGCCAGCAGCTTCCTAGCGGGGGGCACAGATACGCAGTATTTT. Translation gives CASSFLAGGTDTQYF. The J gene is TRBJ2-3, the V gene TRBV7-8, with 10 bases aligning to TRBD2. With 3 bases clipped from V and 1 base from J, the junction kept 1 base outside the gene matches. From germline, CDR1 is SGHVS and CDR2 FQNEAQ. CDR3 length: 15 amino acids.

This chain joins TRBV6-1 and TRBJ1-1; the D gene is possibly TRBD1 (6 bases). Germline values: CDR1 MNHNS, CDR2 SASEGT. This CDR3 comprises 13 residues. V was pared by 2 bases and J by 8 bases, with 12 bases between. This CDR3 is CASSETGYEEAFF. The CDR3 DNA is TGTGCCAGCAGTGAAACAGGGTATGAAGAAGCTTTCTTT.

The chain combines TRBV18 with TRBJ2-3; D gene uncertain. V was shortened by 2 bases and J by 0 bases, with 9 bases between the two germline ends. This CDR3 contains 15 residues. Per the germline V gene, CDR1 is KGHSH and CDR2 is LQKENI. The CDR3 sequence is CASSPMTSSTDTQYF. CDR3 bases: TGTGCCAGCTCACCAATGACGTCTAGCACAGATACGCAGTATTTT.

The rearrangement uses TRBV11-3 and TRBJ1-3; D is uncertain. This CDR3 region has 16 residues. CDR1 is SGHNT, CDR2 YENEEA, per germline. V shed 0 bases and J shed 4 bases, with 13 bases lying between them. CDR3 sequence: CASSLERGTSGNTIYF. CDR3 nucleotides: TGTGCCAGCAGCTTAGAACGGGGAACGAGCGGAAACACCATATATTTT.

This clone was picked up one time. The chain uses TRBV14 and TRBJ1-1; 7 positions agree with TRBD1. The J segment lost 7 bases and the V segment lost 3 bases, leaving 8 bases of the junction unmatched. This CDR3 is 14 amino acids long. Germline CDR1 is SGHDN and CDR2 is FVKESK. This CDR3 is CASSHNDRAVEAFF. In DNA form, the CDR3 reads TGTGCCAGCAGCCATAACGACAGGGCCGTTGAAGCTTTCTTT.

The rearrangement joins TRBV7-3 to TRBJ2-5, with D maybe TRBD2 (5 bases). The CDR3 runs 15 residues. V gave up 2 bases and J gave up 0 bases, with 10 bases separating them. Germline V gene lookup returns CDR1 SGHTA and CDR2 FQGTGA. The CDR3 is CASSLRGAYQETQYF. Here the CDR3 DNA reads TGTGCCAGCAGCTTACGGGGAGCGTACCAAGAGACCCAGTACTTC.

The V call is TRBV7-2, the J call TRBJ2-7; TRBD2 aligns across 9 bases. Germline CDR1 reads SGHTA; CDR2 reads FQGNSA. V was pared by 4 bases and J by 10 bases, with 5 bases of the junction left unmatched. This CDR3 has 12 residues. The CDR3 loop is CASSSLAGSQYF. CDR3 nucleotides: TGTGCCAGCAGCTCTCTAGCGGGGTCCCAGTACTTC.

V and J are TRBV4-1 and TRBJ1-1; D uncertain. Per the germline V gene, CDR1 is MGHRA and CDR2 is YSYEKL. CDR3 length: 16 residues. V lost 2 bases to trimming and J lost 0 bases, with 13 bases between them. DNA for the CDR3: TGCGCCAGCAGCCAACGCGCACTGGAGTTGAACACTGAAGCTTTCTTT. It translates to CASSQRALELNTEAFF.

This clone was observed once. The chain combines TRBV11-1 with TRBJ2-1; maybe TRBD2 (6 bases). CDR3 length: 13 amino acids. CDR1 is SGHAT and CDR2 is FQDESV in the germline V gene (reference sequence). V lost 5 bases, J lost 5 bases, and 10 bases lay in between. CDR3 nucleotide sequence: TGTGCCAGCAGCCGGGGGATTAACAATGAGCAGTTCTTC. Its translation: CASSRGINNEQFF. Supplemented by reference TRBV11-1 and TRBJ2-1, the full variable domain reads EAEVAQSPRYKITEKSQAVAFWCDPISGHATLYWYRQILGQGPELLVQFQDESVVDDSQLPKDRFSAERLKGVDSTLKIQPAELGDSAMYLCASSRGINNEQFFGPGTRLTVL.

Concerning this clone itself: The junction differs from germline at one of its ends, possibly a read error. The rearrangement uses TRBV19 and TRBJ1-2; TRBD1 matches 7 bases. The CDR3 loop spans 12 amino acids. CDR1 is LNHDA and CDR2 is SQIVND in the germline V gene (reference sequence). CDR3: CASSIDTGTANF. Written as DNA, the CDR3 is TGTGCCAGTAGTATAGATACCGGGACAGCCAACTTC.